The 23 T cell receptor beta chains below come from one sample, sequenced in a study of CD8 T cells in Susac syndrome. Reverse transcription of about 0.5 to 1 ug RNA was carried out with random hexamers. TCRdb passed the immunoSEQ multiplex PCR reads through MiXCR, listing each CDR3 protein once. The sample has around 300,000 distinct CDR3 sequences; about 91% are singletons. The sequenced material came from CD4+ T cells from PBMCs. These TCRs come from a human donor with multiple sclerosis.

The chain couples TRBV18 to TRBJ2-3; D is uncertain. This CDR3 region has 12 residues. The germline V gene has CDR1 KGHSH and CDR2 LQKENI. The germline V and J ends were trimmed by 2 bases and 6 bases, with 6 bases remaining between them. CDR3 sequence: CASSPYSDTQYF. CDR3 DNA sequence: TGTGCCAGCTCACCATATTCGGATACGCAGTATTTT.

The chain couples TRBV5-6 to TRBJ2-3, with 12 bases aligning to TRBD2. The CDR3 spans 16 residues. J lost 5 bases, V lost 4 bases, and 8 bases had no gene match. The germline gives CDR1 SGHDT, CDR2 YYEEEE. CDR3 in DNA: TGTGCCAGCAGCCTAGGACTAGCGGGGTATCAAGATACGCAGTATTTT. This sequence encodes CASSLGLAGYQDTQYF.

This clonotype was recorded only once. V and J are TRBV29-1 and TRBJ1-4; D unclear. Trimming took off 4 bases at V and 8 bases at J, with 11 bases between the two ends. The CDR3 spans 12 residues. Germline V gives CDR1 SQVTM, CDR2 ANQGSEA. The CDR3 region has the DNA TGCAGCGTTGGGATGCCAGACGAAAAACTGTTTTTT. Its protein product is CSVGMPDEKLFF.

This sequence joins TRBV20-1 and TRBJ2-3, with D possibly being TRBD1 or TRBD2 (8 bases each). There are 19 residues in the CDR3. Trimming removed 1 base at V and 6 bases at J, with 29 bases between. From germline, CDR1 is DFQATT and CDR2 SNEGSKA (reference sequence). The CDR3 bases are TGCAGTGCTAGAGCGGACAGGGTAGAAGCGGGAGATTACGTGGATACGCAGTATTTT. Amino acids: CSARADRVEAGDYVDTQYF.

V usage is TRBV18 and J usage is TRBJ1-1; D is perhaps TRBD1 (5 bases). In germline, CDR1 is KGHSH, CDR2 LQKENI. V lost 4 bases, J lost 1 base, and 13 bases lay in between. The CDR3 is 15 amino acids. The CDR3 DNA reads as TGTGCCAGCTCACTGGCCGCAGACAGGAACACTGAAGCTTTCTTT. Protein product: CASSLAADRNTEAFF. The complete variable domain, with remaining parts taken from reference TRBV18 and TRBJ1-1, reads NAGVMQNPRHLVRRRGQEARLRCSPMKGHSHVYWYRQLPEEGLKFMVYLQKENIIDESGMPKERFSAEFPKEGPSILRIQQVVRGDSAAYFCASSLAADRNTEAFFGQGTRLTVV.

In nucleotides, the CDR3 is TGTGCCAGCCGCAGGGACAGAACCTACAATGAGCAGTTCTTC. Protein sequence: CASRRDRTYNEQFF. The J gene is TRBJ2-1, the V gene TRBV6-5, with 7 nucleotides matching TRBD1. Germline V gives CDR1 MNHEY, CDR2 SVGAGI. V lost 8 bases, J lost 2 bases, and 6 bases stayed unmatched. This CDR3 region has 14 residues.

The V call is TRBV6-2 or TRBV6-3, the J call TRBJ2-3; D is uncertain. With 5 bases removed from V and 9 bases from J, the gap between germline ends came to 12 bases. This CDR3 is built from 12 residues. Germline CDR1 reads MNHEY; CDR2 reads SVGEGT. In nucleotides, the CDR3 is TGTGCCAGCAGTCCCCTAGGTCCGACGCAGTATTTT. Translating gives CASSPLGPTQYF.

The chain is built from TRBV30 and TRBJ2-2; TRBD1 might be the D (6 bases). V gave up 4 bases and J gave up 7 bases, with 22 bases separating them. CDR1 is GTSNPN and CDR2 is SVGIG in the germline V gene (reference sequence). The CDR3 has 16 residues. CDR3 nucleotide sequence: TGTGCCTGGAAGGAACGTCGGGCAGGGGCGGTCGGGGAGCTGTTTTTT. It encodes CAWKERRAGAVGELFF.

The chain couples TRBV29-1 to TRBJ1-1; weak D call: TRBD1 (5 bases). This CDR3 comprises 13 residues. With 6 bases removed from V and 0 bases from J, the gap between germline ends came to 11 bases. Germline CDR1 and CDR2: SQVTM and ANQGSEA. The CDR3: CSVATVLNTEAFF. The CDR3 DNA sequence: TGCAGCGTAGCGACAGTACTGAACACTGAAGCTTTCTTT.

The genes are TRBV29-1 and TRBJ2-1, with 7 bases fitting TRBD1. The germline V gene has CDR1 SQVTM and CDR2 ANQGSEA. V was pared by 4 bases and J by 2 bases, with 5 bases of the junction left unmatched. The CDR3 runs to 14 residues. The CDR3 reads CSVAETGTYNEQFF. CDR3 bases: TGCAGCGTTGCCGAGACAGGGACCTACAATGAGCAGTTCTTC.

CDR3 nucleotide sequence: TGTGCCATCAGTGATTTCTATGGCTACACCTTC. This codes for CAISDFYGYTF. This chain uses TRBV10-3 with TRBJ1-2; no clear D. CDR1 is ENHRY and CDR2 is SYGVKD in the germline V gene. CDR3 length equals 11 residues. The V end lost 3 bases, the J end lost 4 bases, and 3 bases lay between the germline ends.

The V and J genes are TRBV18 and TRBJ1-2, with a possible D match to TRBD1 (5 bases). The V end was cut by 6 bases, the J end by 8 bases, with 19 bases between. Per the germline V gene, CDR1 is KGHSH and CDR2 is LQKENI. The CDR3 covers 14 residues. Here the CDR3 DNA reads TGTGCCAGCTCTCCCAGGGTCTTGGATAGCGGCTACACCTTC. Its translation is CASSPRVLDSGYTF.

V usage is TRBV10-2 and J usage is TRBJ2-3; perhaps TRBD2 as D (6 bases). V was cut by 5 bases and J by 4 bases, with 16 bases left in between. This CDR3 comprises 15 residues. Germline values: CDR1 WSHSY, CDR2 SAAADI. In DNA form, the CDR3 reads TGCGCCAGCAGTCCTCTCCGGGACTCGGCAGATACGCAGTATTTT. Its protein product is CASSPLRDSADTQYF.

The rearrangement uses TRBV6-1 and TRBJ2-1; a weak D match, TRBD1 (8 bases). The CDR3 is 17 amino acids. Trimming cost V 7 bases and J 4 bases, with 23 bases left between them. The germline V gene has CDR1 MNHNS and CDR2 SASEGT. The CDR3 DNA is TGTGCCAGCACCTCGGGGGGATACAGGGGGACGTACAATGAGCAGTTCTTC. As protein: CASTSGGYRGTYNEQFF.

The chain recombines TRBV24-1 with TRBJ2-3; the D is unclear. CDR3 length equals 14 residues. Deletions cut 4 bases from V and 0 bases from J, with 7 bases between. Looked up from germline, CDR1 is KGHDR and CDR2 is SFDVKD. CDR3 DNA sequence: TGTGCCACCAGTGAATCGGTTAGCACAGATACGCAGTATTTT. This encodes CATSESVSTDTQYF.

V and J are TRBV10-3 and TRBJ2-5; possible D gene TRBD2, 5 bases. The V and J ends lost 5 bases and 2 bases respectively, with 9 bases between them. Germline V gene data show CDR1 as ENHRY and CDR2 as SYGVKD. This CDR3 region has 13 residues. The CDR3, as DNA: TGTGCCATCAGTCGGACTTTGCAAGAGACCCAGTACTTC. Its protein is CAISRTLQETQYF.

The rearrangement joins TRBV18 to TRBJ1-5; maybe TRBD1 (6 bases). The CDR3 consists of 15 residues. V lost 3 bases and J lost 1, with 10 bases in between. The germline V gene encodes CDR1 KGHSH and CDR2 LQKENI. CDR3 sequence (DNA): TGTGCCAGCTCACCGCAGGGGTGGAGCAATCAGCCCCAGCATTTT. Amino acids: CASSPQGWSNQPQHF.

This chain links TRBV7-9 with TRBJ1-3; 7 nucleotides line up with TRBD1. In germline, CDR1 is SEHNR, CDR2 FQNEAQ (reference sequence). V was pared by 3 bases and J by 4 bases, with 9 bases of the junction left unmatched. The CDR3 totals 16 residues. The CDR3 spells CASSFSGQATGNTIYF. In nucleotides, the CDR3 is TGTGCCAGCAGCTTTTCCGGACAGGCAACGGGAAACACCATATATTTT.

The gene calls are TRBV5-1 and TRBJ1-1, with unresolved D. Germline V gene data show CDR1 as SGHRS and CDR2 as YFSETQ. There are 13 residues in the CDR3. Between the trimmed V and J ends, which lost 0 bases and 6 bases, there was a span of 9 bases. CDR3: CASSLEAVAEAFF. The CDR3, as DNA: TGCGCCAGCAGCTTGGAGGCAGTCGCTGAAGCTTTCTTT.

This chain connects TRBV28 to TRBJ1-4; no firm D call. V was cut by 5 bases and J by 11 bases, with 18 bases left in between. The CDR3 consists of 14 residues. Germline values: CDR1 MDHEN, CDR2 SYDVKM. The CDR3 here is CASSPETGPSKLFF. CDR3 bases: TGTGCCAGCAGTCCCGAGACCGGGCCTTCCAAACTGTTTTTT. Drawing the rest from reference TRBV28 and TRBJ1-4, the complete variable domain is DVKVTQSSRYLVKRTGEKVFLECVQDMDHENMFWYRQDPGLGLRLIYFSYDVKMKEKGDIPEGYSVSREKKERFSLILESASTNQTSMYLCASSPETGPSKLFFGSGTQLSVL.

This chain uses TRBV19 with TRBJ2-1, with TRBD1 matching 10 bases. The germline gives CDR1 LNHDA, CDR2 SQIVND (reference sequence). The V gene end was trimmed by 7 bases and the J gene end by 2 bases; junction bases not matched to a gene: 2. The CDR3 runs to 14 residues. This CDR3 is CASTDRGPYNEQFF. The CDR3 nucleotides are TGTGCCAGTACTGACAGGGGGCCCTACAATGAGCAGTTCTTC.

The chain uses TRBV6-2 or TRBV6-3 and TRBJ2-3, with a weak D call TRBD2 (6 bases). The germline CDR1 and CDR2 sequences are MNHEY and SVGEGT. V dropped 7 bases and J dropped 5 bases, with 16 bases sitting between them. The CDR3 consists of 14 residues. CDR3 sequence (DNA): TGTGCCAGCAAACCCCAGGGAGGCGGAGATACGCAGTATTTT. Protein: CASKPQGGGDTQYF.

The chain couples TRBV19 to TRBJ2-4, with a tentative D call TRBD1 (5 bases). V lost 5 bases, J lost 6 bases, and 8 bases lay in between. Germline CDR1 reads LNHDA; CDR2 reads SQIVND (reference sequence). The CDR3 has 12 amino acids. The CDR3 coding sequence is TGTGCCAGTAGTGAAGGGGTAAACATTCAGTACTTC. It yields the protein CASSEGVNIQYF.